This T cell receptor beta chain derives from a study of immune evolution from preneoplasia to lung adenocarcinoma. Points on this clone: Antigen specificity is unknown.

Sequenced by immunoSEQ multiplex PCR; TCRdb stores in-frame clones only, minus some. This table holds under 4,000 clones, around 73% found once. The CDR3 contains 15 residues. With 0 bases removed from V and 7 bases from J, the gap between germline ends came to 12 bases. Study results and caveats: Top clone share appeared to fall from AAH through AIS, MIA, adenocarcinoma.

Material for sequencing was FFPE minimally invasive lung adenocarcinoma tissue. The rearrangement uses TRBV23-1 and TRBJ1-4, with D unresolved. TRBV23-1 is an ORF, with its function uncertain. This TCR was sampled from a person aged 60-79 years with lung adenocarcinoma. CDR3 coding DNA: TGCGCCAGCAGTCAATCCGTCTGTTGGGGTGAAAAACTGTTTTTT. Protein: CASSQSVCWGEKLFF.